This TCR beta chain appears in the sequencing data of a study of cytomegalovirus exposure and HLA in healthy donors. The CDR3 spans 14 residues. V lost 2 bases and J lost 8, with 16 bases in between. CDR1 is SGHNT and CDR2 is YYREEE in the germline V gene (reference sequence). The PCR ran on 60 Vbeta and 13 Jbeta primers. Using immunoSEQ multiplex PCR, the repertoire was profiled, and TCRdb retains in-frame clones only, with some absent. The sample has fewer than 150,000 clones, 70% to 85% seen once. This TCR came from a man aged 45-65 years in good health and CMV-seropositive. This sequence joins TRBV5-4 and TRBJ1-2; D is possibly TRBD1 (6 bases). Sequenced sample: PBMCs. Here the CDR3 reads CASSFGAGGQGYTF. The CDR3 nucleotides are TGTGCCAGCAGCTTTGGTGCAGGTGGACAGGGCTACACCTTC.